Following are 13 T cell receptor beta chains from one sample sequenced in a study of blood T cell repertoires in COVID-19. Profiling relied on immunoSEQ multiplex PCR, and the TCRdb table lists in-frame clones only, not all of them. The table has around 200,000 clones, around 84% seen once; the top ten hold 13% to 15%. Source material: peripheral blood. Every receptor here comes from a woman between 65 and 79 years old with COVID-19, enrolled during active disease.

The V gene is TRBV28, the J gene TRBJ2-7; 9 bases align to TRBD1. Germline V lookup: CDR1 MDHEN, CDR2 SYDVKM. CDR3 length equals 16 residues. V shed 7 bases, J shed 3 bases, and the junction held 13 bases outside the gene matches. The CDR3 spells CASTTSPGQGSYEQYF. CDR3 bases: TGTGCCAGCACCACCTCGCCGGGACAGGGTAGCTACGAGCAGTACTTC.

The rearrangement uses TRBV7-9 and TRBJ2-1; 8 bases are a match to TRBD2. Germline V gene sequence: CDR1 SEHNR, CDR2 FQNEAQ (reference sequence). The CDR3 consists of 16 residues. Trimming removed 1 base from V and 7 bases from J; junction bases left unmatched: 9. The DNA of the CDR3 is TGTGCCAGCAGCTTAGACGCCGCGGGCGGGGGGAATGAGCAGTTCTTC. This codes for CASSLDAAGGGNEQFF. Based on the CDR3 plus reference TRBV7-9 and TRBJ2-1, the full variable domain is DTGVSQNPRHKITKRGQNVTFRCDPISEHNRLYWYRQTLGQGPEFLTYFQNEAQLEKSRLLSDRFSAERPKGSFSTLEIQRTEQGDSAMYLCASSLDAAGGGNEQFFGPGTRLTVL.

This chain links TRBV19 with TRBJ1-4, with a weak D call TRBD1 (5 bases). V lost 7 bases and J 8 bases, leaving 14 bases between the germline ends. CDR1 is LNHDA and CDR2 is SQIVND in the germline V gene (reference sequence). This CDR3 is 13 amino acids long. CDR3 nucleotides: TGTGCCAGTAATGGCAGGGCCTGGGAAAAACTGTTTTTT. Amino acids: CASNGRAWEKLFF.

This clone was found once. The chain uses TRBV6-6 and TRBJ2-1; D call uncertain. CDR3 length equals 14 residues. CDR1 MNHNY and CDR2 SVGAGI come from the germline V gene (reference sequence). Trimming took 2 bases from V and 3 from J, leaving 8 bases between them. CDR3 DNA: TGTGCCAGCAGTTACGATACAGACTACAATGAGCAGTTCTTC. Amino acids: CASSYDTDYNEQFF.

The chain combines TRBV2 with TRBJ2-3; 7 nucleotides line up with TRBD2. Per the germline V gene, CDR1 is SNHLY and CDR2 is FYNNEI. V gave up 5 bases and J gave up 4 bases; unmatched junction bases: 6. This CDR3 spans 14 amino acids. CDR3 sequence reads: CASSPGTTADTQYF. Written as DNA, the CDR3 is TGTGCCAGCAGTCCCGGGACTACGGCAGATACGCAGTATTTT.

The chain employs TRBV28 and TRBJ1-1; no reliable D call. The V gene's germline CDR1 is MDHEN and CDR2 SYDVKM. The CDR3 spans 13 residues. With 6 bases removed from V and 1 base from J, the gap between germline ends came to 9 bases. The CDR3 nucleotides are TGTGCCAGCAGCCGTGACTGGAACACTGAAGCTTTCTTT. Encoded protein: CASSRDWNTEAFF.

This chain links TRBV10-3 with TRBJ1-1; 11 bases align to TRBD1. The CDR3 is made up of 15 amino acids. V lost 0 bases and J lost 11; bases outside the gene matches: 8. CDR1 ENHRY and CDR2 SYGVKD come from the germline V gene. CDR3: CAISESQGTGGSAFF. The CDR3 DNA reads TGTGCCATCAGTGAGTCGCAAGGGACAGGGGGTTCTGCTTTCTTT.

This sequence joins TRBV6-1 and TRBJ1-5, with D maybe TRBD1 (5 bases). Germline loops: CDR1 MNHNS, CDR2 SASEGT. V shed 2 bases and J shed 2 bases, with 13 bases lying between them. CDR3 length: 16 residues. The CDR3 DNA follows: TGTGCCAGCAGTGAAATGGGGGGTCCGGGCAATCAGCCCCAGCATTTT. This gives the protein CASSEMGGPGNQPQHF.

This clone was counted between two and nine times. In DNA form, the CDR3 reads TGTGCCAGCAGTAAGGAGAGGAGCTCTGGAAACACCATATATTTT. It yields the protein CASSKERSSGNTIYF. The chain links TRBV6-5 to TRBJ1-3; D is undetermined. Trimming pared 5 bases from V and 0 bases from J, leaving 11 bases between. From germline, CDR1 is MNHEY and CDR2 SVGAGI. This CDR3 contains 15 residues.

V and J are TRBV25-1 and TRBJ2-2; 7 positions match TRBD1. Trimming took 6 bases from V and 2 from J; bases not matched to a gene: 6. Germline CDR1 reads MGHDK; CDR2 reads SYGVNS. This CDR3 is built from 15 residues. CDR3 sequence: CASRKTGSNTGELFF. In DNA, the CDR3 is TGTGCCAGCAGAAAGACAGGGAGTAACACCGGGGAGCTGTTTTTT.

The chain links TRBV5-1 to TRBJ1-1; 8 nucleotides line up with TRBD1. The CDR3 has 17 residues. The germline CDR1 and CDR2 sequences are SGHRS and YFSETQ. J gave up 5 bases and V 0 bases, and 12 bases lay outside the gene matches. The CDR3 DNA reads as TGCGCCAGCAGCTTGGTGGCAGGGGGCGTAAGGGGAACTGAAGCTTTCTTT. It specifies CASSLVAGGVRGTEAFF. The full variable domain, in which reference TRBV5-1 and TRBJ1-1 provide the parts outside the CDR3, is KAGVTQTPRYLIKTRGQQVTLSCSPISGHRSVSWYQQTPGQGLQFLFEYFSETQRNKGNFPGRFSGRQFSNSRSEMNVSTLELGDSALYLCASSLVAGGVRGTEAFFGQGTRLTVV.

This rearrangement joins TRBV4-1 to TRBJ2-1, with 7 bases that match TRBD2. Germline V gene data show CDR1 as MGHRA and CDR2 as YSYEKL. With 4 bases clipped from V and 3 bases from J, the junction kept 6 bases outside the gene matches. This CDR3 region has 15 residues. The CDR3 spells CASSPGTTSYNEQFF. In DNA form, the CDR3 reads TGCGCCAGCAGCCCCGGGACTACCAGCTACAATGAGCAGTTCTTC.

The chain uses TRBV5-5 and TRBJ1-2, with D perhaps TRBD1 (6 bases). Germline CDR1 and CDR2: SGHKS and YYEKEE (reference sequence). The CDR3 loop spans 13 amino acids. V was trimmed by 4 bases and J by 8 bases, leaving 15 bases between them. The CDR3: CASSRDTNNGYTF. Here the CDR3 DNA reads TGTGCCAGCAGCCGGGACACCAACAACGGCTACACCTTC.